These 13 T cell receptor beta chains originate from one sample sequenced in a study of blood T cell repertoires in COVID-19. Measured with immunoSEQ multiplex PCR; TCRdb has only the in-frame clones, and not every one. The table lists some 170,000 clones, around 80% of them singletons. The sample comprised peripheral blood. These receptors were obtained from a man aged 60-69 years with active or convalescent COVID-19.

Here the CDR3 DNA reads TGTGCCAGCAGTGTCTCCGGGACTAGCACAGATACGCAGTATTTT. The encoded protein is CASSVSGTSTDTQYF. The rearrangement links TRBV6-4 to TRBJ2-3, with a tentative D call TRBD2 (6 bases). Germline V gene lookup returns CDR1 MRHNA and CDR2 SNTAGT. The V and J ends lost 4 bases and 0 bases respectively, with 11 bases between them. This CDR3 has 15 amino acids.

This clone appeared a few times. This rearrangement joins TRBV7-9 to TRBJ1-6; D is perhaps TRBD1 (5 bases). V was clipped by 5 bases and J by 0 bases, with 14 bases between them. Germline lookup yields CDR1 SEHNR and CDR2 FQNEAQ (reference sequence). The CDR3 runs to 17 residues. The CDR3 loop reads CASSRDSLPSYNSPLHF. The CDR3 DNA reads as TGTGCCAGCAGCCGTGACAGCCTGCCCTCCTATAATTCACCCCTCCACTTT. The full variable domain, its missing parts supplied by reference TRBV7-9 and TRBJ1-6, is DTGVSQNPRHKITKRGQNVTFRCDPISEHNRLYWYRQTLGQGPEFLTYFQNEAQLEKSRLLSDRFSAERPKGSFSTLEIQRTEQGDSAMYLCASSRDSLPSYNSPLHFGNGTRLTVT.

This clone came up once. The V and J genes are TRBV6-5 and TRBJ1-2, with 8 bases matching TRBD1. Germline V CDR1 and CDR2: MNHEY, SVGAGI. The CDR3 runs to 16 residues. The V and J ends lost 4 bases and 4 bases, in that order; junction bases with no gene match: 11. CDR3 bases: TGTGCCAGCAGTTCGACAGGACAGGGTAGAAGCTATGGCTACACCTTC. Residues: CASSSTGQGRSYGYTF.

The chain has TRBV4-2 and TRBJ1-1; a weak D match, TRBD1 (5 bases). Per the germline V gene, CDR1 is LGHNA and CDR2 is YNFKEQ. The CDR3 runs to 14 residues. The ends were cut back, 0 bases at V and 5 bases at J, with 10 bases in the middle. The CDR3 DNA is TGTGCCAGCAGCCAAGACAGGGTTCTGACTGAAGCTTTCTTT. It is translated as CASSQDRVLTEAFF.

The chain has TRBV18 and TRBJ1-5, with a tentative D call TRBD1 (5 bases). From germline, CDR1 is KGHSH and CDR2 LQKENI. Between the trimmed V and J ends, which lost 2 bases and 5 bases, there was a span of 13 bases. The CDR3 covers 15 residues. The CDR3 sequence is CASSPAGSTDQPQHF. DNA of the CDR3: TGTGCCAGCTCACCAGCAGGGTCTACGGATCAGCCCCAGCATTTT.

The rearrangement uses TRBV7-9 and TRBJ1-2; a weak D match, TRBD1 (6 bases). CDR3 length equals 16 residues. V lost 3 bases to trimming and J lost 5 bases, with 19 bases between them. Germline V gene data show CDR1 as SEHNR and CDR2 as FQNEAQ (reference sequence). In nucleotides, the CDR3 is TGTGCCAGCAGCTTTGTAGGGGTACAGGGAGGGTATGGCTACACCTTC. Translation: CASSFVGVQGGYGYTF.

This clone occurred once. V gene TRBV12-3 or TRBV12-4 combines with J gene TRBJ2-7; a weak D match, TRBD2 (6 bases). Trimming removed 4 bases from V and 4 bases from J, with 8 bases in between. CDR3 length: 12 amino acids. CDR3 residues: CASSSGTYEQYF. The CDR3 nucleotides read TGTGCCAGCAGTTCCGGGACTTACGAGCAGTACTTC.

CDR3 sequence (DNA): TGCGCCAGCAGCCAAGGGCTAGCGGGGCCCCAAGAGACCCAGTACTTC. Translation gives CASSQGLAGPQETQYF. V is TRBV4-1 and J is TRBJ2-5, with 9 nucleotides matching TRBD2. The V gene end was trimmed by 1 base and the J gene end by 1 base; junction bases not matched to a gene: 4. Germline V gives CDR1 MGHRA, CDR2 YSYEKL. The CDR3 is 16 amino acids.

Regarding this clone: This sample includes further DNA sequences coding for the same CDR3. This chain uses TRBV2 with TRBJ2-2; D might be TRBD2 (6 bases). The V end was cut by 3 bases, the J end by 5 bases, with 7 bases between. Per germline, CDR1 SNHLY and CDR2 FYNNEI. The CDR3 is 13 residues long. The chain's CDR3 is CASSDRGTGELFF. The DNA for the CDR3 is TGTGCCAGCAGTGACCGGGGGACCGGGGAGCTGTTTTTT.

This clone was seen a handful of times. This chain uses TRBV5-1 with TRBJ2-7, with D perhaps matching TRBD1 (5 bases). The CDR3 runs to 15 residues. The ends were cut back, 0 bases at V and 6 bases at J, with 16 bases in the middle. Germline V CDR1 and CDR2: SGHRS, YFSETQ. The CDR3 reads CASSLDQGINGEQYF. The CDR3 DNA reads TGCGCCAGCAGCTTGGATCAGGGTATTAATGGCGAGCAGTACTTC.

This CDR3 is CASSQADRGPYEQYF. CDR3 in DNA: TGTGCCAGCAGCCAAGCGGACAGGGGCCCCTACGAGCAGTACTTC. J is TRBJ2-7 and V is TRBV3-1 (or the pseudogene TRBV3-2); TRBD1 matches at 9 bases. Trimming removed 1 base from V and 2 bases from J; junction bases left unmatched: 3. This CDR3 has 15 amino acids. Germline V gene lookup returns CDR1 LGHDT and CDR2 YNNKEL (reference sequence).

There are a few counts of this clone. The chain combines TRBV4-1 with TRBJ1-4; D is unresolved. V shed 3 bases and J shed 0 bases, with 8 bases lying between them. The V gene's germline CDR1 is MGHRA and CDR2 YSYEKL. The CDR3 runs to 15 residues. The DNA for the CDR3 is TGCGCCAGCAGCCATGAGGGATCAACTAATGAAAAACTGTTTTTT. It yields the protein CASSHEGSTNEKLFF.

The J gene is TRBJ2-7, the V gene TRBV7-2; D not certain. Germline CDR1 and CDR2: SGHTA and FQGNSA. V was clipped by 5 bases and J by 2 bases, with 4 bases between them. The CDR3 consists of 11 residues. In nucleotides, the CDR3 is TGTGCCAGCAGCCCGGCCTACGAGCAGTACTTC. Protein product: CASSPAYEQYF.